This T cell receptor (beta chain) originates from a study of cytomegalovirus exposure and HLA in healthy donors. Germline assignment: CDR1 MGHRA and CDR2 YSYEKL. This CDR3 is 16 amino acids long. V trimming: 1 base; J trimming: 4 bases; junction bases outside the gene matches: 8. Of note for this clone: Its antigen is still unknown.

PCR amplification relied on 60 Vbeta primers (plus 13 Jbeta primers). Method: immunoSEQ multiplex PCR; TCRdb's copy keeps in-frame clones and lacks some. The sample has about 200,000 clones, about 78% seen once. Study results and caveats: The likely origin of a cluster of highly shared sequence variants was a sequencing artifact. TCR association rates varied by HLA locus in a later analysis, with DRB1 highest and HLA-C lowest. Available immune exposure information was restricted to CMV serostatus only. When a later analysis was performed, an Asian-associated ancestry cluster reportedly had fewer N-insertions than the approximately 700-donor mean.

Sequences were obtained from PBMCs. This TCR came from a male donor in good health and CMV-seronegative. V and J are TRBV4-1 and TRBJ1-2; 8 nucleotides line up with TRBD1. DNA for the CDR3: TGCGCCAGCAGCCAAGGTCAGGGGGCGCGGGGCTATGGCTACACCTTC. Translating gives CASSQGQGARGYGYTF.